The present TCR beta chain was sequenced within a study of blood T cell repertoires in COVID-19. On the study more broadly: Italy, Spain and the United States were the sources of the convalescent and acute COVID-19 samples. PBMCs, B-cell-depleted T cells, or T cells were the source of the cDNA or gDNA that made up the material.

CDR3 size: 11 residues. V was trimmed by 6 bases and J by 10 bases, leaving 13 bases between them. Germline V gene data show CDR1 as DFQATT and CDR2 as SNEGSKA (reference sequence). Methods used by the authors: Reference gene primer amplification gave estimated nucleated cell counts. The data were produced by immunoSEQ multiplex PCR, yet TCRdb's version contains in-frame clones alone and is incomplete. V and J calls and clone size follow that table, whereas D and trimming were derived from the DNA. The sample includes about 170,000 clones, roughly 88% of them seen just once. The V call is TRBV20-1, the J call TRBJ2-1; maybe TRBD2 (5 bases). The sequencing input was peripheral blood. This receptor was taken from a young man with COVID-19, enrolled during active disease. The CDR3: CSAVSGVEQFF. DNA of the CDR3: TGCAGTGCGGTCAGCGGAGTCGAGCAGTTCTTC.